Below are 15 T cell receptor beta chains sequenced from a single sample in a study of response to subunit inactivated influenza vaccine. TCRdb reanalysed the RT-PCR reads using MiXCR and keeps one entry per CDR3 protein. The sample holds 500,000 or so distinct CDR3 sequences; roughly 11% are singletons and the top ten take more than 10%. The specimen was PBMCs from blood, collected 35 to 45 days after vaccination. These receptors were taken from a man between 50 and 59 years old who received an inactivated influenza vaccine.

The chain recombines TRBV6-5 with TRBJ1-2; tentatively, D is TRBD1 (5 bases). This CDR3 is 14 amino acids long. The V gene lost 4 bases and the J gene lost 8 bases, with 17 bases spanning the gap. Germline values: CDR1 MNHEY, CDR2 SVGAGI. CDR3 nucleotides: TGTGCCAGCAGTTCCAGGGACCGGAAGGCGGGCTACACCTTC. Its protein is CASSSRDRKAGYTF.

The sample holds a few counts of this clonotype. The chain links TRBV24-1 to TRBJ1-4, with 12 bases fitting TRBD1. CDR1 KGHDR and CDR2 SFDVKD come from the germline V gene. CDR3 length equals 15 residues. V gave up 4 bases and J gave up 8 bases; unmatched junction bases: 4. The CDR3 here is CATSDPGTGGEKLFF. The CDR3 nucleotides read TGTGCCACCAGTGACCCCGGGACAGGGGGCGAAAAACTGTTTTTT.

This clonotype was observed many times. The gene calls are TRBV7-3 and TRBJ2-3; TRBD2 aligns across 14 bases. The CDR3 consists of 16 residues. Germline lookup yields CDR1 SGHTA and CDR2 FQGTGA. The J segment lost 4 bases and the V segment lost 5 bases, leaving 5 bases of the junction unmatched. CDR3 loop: CASSKGTSGSSDTQYF. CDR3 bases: TGTGCCAGCAGCAAAGGGACTAGCGGGAGCTCAGATACGCAGTATTTT.

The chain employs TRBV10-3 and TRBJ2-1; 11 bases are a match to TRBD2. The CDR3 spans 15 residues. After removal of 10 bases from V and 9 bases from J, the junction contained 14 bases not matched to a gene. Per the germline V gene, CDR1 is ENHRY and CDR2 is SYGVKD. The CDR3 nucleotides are TGTGCCACCAACCGAGCTAGCGGGGGGCGGGGTGAGCAGTTCTTC. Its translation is CATNRASGGRGEQFF.

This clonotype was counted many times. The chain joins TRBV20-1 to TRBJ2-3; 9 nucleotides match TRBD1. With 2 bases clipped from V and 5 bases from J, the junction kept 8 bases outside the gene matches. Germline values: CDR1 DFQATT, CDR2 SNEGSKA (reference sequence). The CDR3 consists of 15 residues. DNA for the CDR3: TGCAGTGCTAGACACTACAGGGGGCTGAAAGATACGCAGTATTTT. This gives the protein CSARHYRGLKDTQYF.

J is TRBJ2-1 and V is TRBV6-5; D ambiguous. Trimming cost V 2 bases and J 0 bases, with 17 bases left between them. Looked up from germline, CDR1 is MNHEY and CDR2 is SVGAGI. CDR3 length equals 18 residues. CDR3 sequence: CASSYDGAPLSSYNEQFF. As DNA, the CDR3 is TGTGCCAGCAGTTACGACGGAGCCCCCCTCAGCTCCTACAATGAGCAGTTCTTC.

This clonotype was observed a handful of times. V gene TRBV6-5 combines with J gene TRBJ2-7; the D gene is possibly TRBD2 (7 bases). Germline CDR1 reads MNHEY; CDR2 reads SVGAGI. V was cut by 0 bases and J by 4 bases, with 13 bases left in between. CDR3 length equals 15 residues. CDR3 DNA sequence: TGTGCCAGCAGTTACTCGAGGCGGGGGCCGTACGAGCAGTACTTC. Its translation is CASSYSRRGPYEQYF.

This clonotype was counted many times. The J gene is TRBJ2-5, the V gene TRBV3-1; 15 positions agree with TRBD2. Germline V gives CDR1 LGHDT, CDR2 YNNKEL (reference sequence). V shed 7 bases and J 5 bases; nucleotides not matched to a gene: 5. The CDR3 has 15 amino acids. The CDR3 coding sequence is TGTGCCAGCAACCCGGGACTAGCGGGAGGTGAGACCCAGTACTTC. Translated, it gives CASNPGLAGGETQYF.

Here the CDR3 reads CASRASGYSGANVLTF. The CDR3 DNA is TGTGCCAGCAGGGCTAGCGGATACTCTGGGGCCAACGTCCTGACTTTC. The chain employs TRBV2 and TRBJ2-6, with 7 bases aligning to TRBD2. CDR1 and CDR2 (germline): SNHLY, FYNNEI. The CDR3 sequence is 16 residues long. The V gene end was trimmed by 6 bases and the J gene end by 0 bases; junction bases not matched to a gene: 5.

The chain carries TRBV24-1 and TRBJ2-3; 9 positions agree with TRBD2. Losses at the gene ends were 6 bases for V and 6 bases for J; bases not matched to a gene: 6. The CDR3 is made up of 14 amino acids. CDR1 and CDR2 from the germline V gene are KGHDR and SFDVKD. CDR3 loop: CATSRLAGPDTQYF. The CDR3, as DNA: TGTGCCACCAGTCGCCTAGCGGGGCCGGATACGCAGTATTTT.

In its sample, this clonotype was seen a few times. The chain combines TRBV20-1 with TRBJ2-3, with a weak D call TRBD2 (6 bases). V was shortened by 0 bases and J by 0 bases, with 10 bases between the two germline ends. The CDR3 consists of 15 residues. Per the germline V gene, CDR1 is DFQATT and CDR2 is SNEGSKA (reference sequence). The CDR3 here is CSARDGSGSTDTQYF. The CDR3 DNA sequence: TGCAGTGCTAGAGATGGAAGCGGGAGCACAGATACGCAGTATTTT.

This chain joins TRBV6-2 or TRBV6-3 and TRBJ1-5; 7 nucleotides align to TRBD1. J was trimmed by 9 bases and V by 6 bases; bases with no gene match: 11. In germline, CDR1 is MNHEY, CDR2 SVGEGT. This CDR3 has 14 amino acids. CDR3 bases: TGTGCCAGCAGCCTAAGCAGGGGGGGGCTGCCCCAGCATTTT. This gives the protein CASSLSRGGLPQHF.

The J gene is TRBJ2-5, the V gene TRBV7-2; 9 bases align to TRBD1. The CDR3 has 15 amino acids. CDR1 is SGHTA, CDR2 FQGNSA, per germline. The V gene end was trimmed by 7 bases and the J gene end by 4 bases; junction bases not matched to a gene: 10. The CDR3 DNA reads TGTGCCAGCACCTCGGGGACAGGGAGGGGAGAGACCCAGTACTTC. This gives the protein CASTSGTGRGETQYF. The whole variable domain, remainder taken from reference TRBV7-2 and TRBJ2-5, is GAGVSQSPSNKVTEKGKDVELRCDPISGHTALYWYRQSLGQGLEFLIYFQGNSAPDKSGLPSDRFSAERTGGSVSTLTIQRTQQEDSAVYLCASTSGTGRGETQYFGPGTRLLVL.

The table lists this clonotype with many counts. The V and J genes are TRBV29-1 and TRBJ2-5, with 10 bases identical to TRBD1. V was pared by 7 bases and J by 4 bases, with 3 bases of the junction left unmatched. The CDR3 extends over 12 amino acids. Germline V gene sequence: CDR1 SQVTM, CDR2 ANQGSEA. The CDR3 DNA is TGCAGCGGACGGACAGGGGGAGAGACCCAGTACTTC. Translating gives CSGRTGGETQYF.

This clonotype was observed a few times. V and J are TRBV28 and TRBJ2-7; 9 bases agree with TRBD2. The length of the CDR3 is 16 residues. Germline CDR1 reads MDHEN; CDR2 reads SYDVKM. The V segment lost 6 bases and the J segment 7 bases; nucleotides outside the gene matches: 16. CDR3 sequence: CASRPSWSSGSKEQYF. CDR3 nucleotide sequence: TGTGCCAGCAGACCCTCCTGGAGTAGCGGGAGTAAGGAGCAGTACTTC.